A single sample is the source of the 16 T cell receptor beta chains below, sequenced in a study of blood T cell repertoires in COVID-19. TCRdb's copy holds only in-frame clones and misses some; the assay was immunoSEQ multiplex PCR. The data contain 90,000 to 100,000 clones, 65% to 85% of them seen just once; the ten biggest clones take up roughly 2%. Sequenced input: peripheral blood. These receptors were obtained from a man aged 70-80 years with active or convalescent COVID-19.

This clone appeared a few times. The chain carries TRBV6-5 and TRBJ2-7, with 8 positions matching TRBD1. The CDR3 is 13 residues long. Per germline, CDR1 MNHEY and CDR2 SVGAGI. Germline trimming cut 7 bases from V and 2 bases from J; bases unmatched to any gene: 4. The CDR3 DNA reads TGTGCCAGCACCTGGACAGGGACCTACGAGCAGTACTTC. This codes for CASTWTGTYEQYF.

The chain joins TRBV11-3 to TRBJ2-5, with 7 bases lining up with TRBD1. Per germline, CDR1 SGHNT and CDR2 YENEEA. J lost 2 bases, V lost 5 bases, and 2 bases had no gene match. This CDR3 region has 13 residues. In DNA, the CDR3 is TGTGCCAGCAGCCGGGGACAGCAAGAGACCCAGTACTTC. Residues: CASSRGQQETQYF. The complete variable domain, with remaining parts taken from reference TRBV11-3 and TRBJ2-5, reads EAGVVQSPRYKIIEKKQPVAFWCNPISGHNTLYWYLQNLGQGPELLIRYENEEAVDDSQLPKDRFSAERLKGVDSTLKIQPAELGDSAVYLCASSRGQQETQYFGPGTRLLVL.

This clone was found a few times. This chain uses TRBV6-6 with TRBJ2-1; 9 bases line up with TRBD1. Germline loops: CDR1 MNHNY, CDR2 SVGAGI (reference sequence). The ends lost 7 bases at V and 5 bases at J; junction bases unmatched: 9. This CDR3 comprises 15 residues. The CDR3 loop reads CASKIRDRVHNEQFF. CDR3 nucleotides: TGTGCCAGCAAAATCCGGGACAGGGTCCACAATGAGCAGTTCTTC.

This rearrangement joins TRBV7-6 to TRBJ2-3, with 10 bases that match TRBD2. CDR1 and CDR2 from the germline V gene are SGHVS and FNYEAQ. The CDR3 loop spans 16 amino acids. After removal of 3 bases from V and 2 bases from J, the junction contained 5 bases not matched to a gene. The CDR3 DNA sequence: TGTGCCAGCAGCTTCTTAGCGGGGGGAAACACAGATACGCAGTATTTT. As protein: CASSFLAGGNTDTQYF.

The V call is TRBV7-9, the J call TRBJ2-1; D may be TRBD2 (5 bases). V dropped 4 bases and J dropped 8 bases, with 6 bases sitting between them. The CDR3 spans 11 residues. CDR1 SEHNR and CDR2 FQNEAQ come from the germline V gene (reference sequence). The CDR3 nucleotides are TGTGCCAGCAGCTCGGAGGATGAGCAGTTCTTC. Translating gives CASSSEDEQFF.

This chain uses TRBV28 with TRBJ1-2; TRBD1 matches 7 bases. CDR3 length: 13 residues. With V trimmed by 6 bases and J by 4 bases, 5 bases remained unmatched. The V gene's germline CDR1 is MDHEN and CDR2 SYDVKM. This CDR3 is CASRSDRAYGYTF. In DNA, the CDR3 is TGTGCCAGCAGATCCGACAGGGCCTATGGCTACACCTTC.

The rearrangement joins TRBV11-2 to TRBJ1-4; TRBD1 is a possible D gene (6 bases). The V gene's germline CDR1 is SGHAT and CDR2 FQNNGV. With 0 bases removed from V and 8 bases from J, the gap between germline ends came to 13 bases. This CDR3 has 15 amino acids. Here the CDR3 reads CASSLDRGASEKLFF. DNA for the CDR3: TGTGCCAGCAGCTTAGATCGGGGGGCTAGCGAAAAACTGTTTTTT. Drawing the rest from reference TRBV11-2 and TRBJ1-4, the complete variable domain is EAGVAQSPRYKIIEKRQSVAFWCNPISGHATLYWYQQILGQGPKLLIQFQNNGVVDDSQLPKDRFSAERLKGVDSTLKIQPAKLEDSAVYLCASSLDRGASEKLFFGSGTQLSVL.

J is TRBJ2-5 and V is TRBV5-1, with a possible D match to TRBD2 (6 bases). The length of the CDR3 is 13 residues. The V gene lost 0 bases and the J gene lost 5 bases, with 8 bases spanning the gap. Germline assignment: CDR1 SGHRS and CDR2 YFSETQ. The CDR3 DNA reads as TGCGCCAGCAGCTTGGAGGAGGGGGAGACCCAGTACTTC. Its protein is CASSLEEGETQYF.

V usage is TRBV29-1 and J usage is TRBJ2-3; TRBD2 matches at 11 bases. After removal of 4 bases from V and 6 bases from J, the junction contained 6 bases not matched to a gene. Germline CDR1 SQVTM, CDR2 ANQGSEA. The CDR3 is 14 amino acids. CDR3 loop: CSVGSGGAGDTQYF. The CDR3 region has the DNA TGCAGCGTTGGTAGCGGGGGGGCAGGGGATACGCAGTATTTT.

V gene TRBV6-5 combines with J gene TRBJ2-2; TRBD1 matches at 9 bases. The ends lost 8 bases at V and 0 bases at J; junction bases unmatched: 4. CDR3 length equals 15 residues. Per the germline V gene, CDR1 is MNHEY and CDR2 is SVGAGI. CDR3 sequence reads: CASARDRANTGELFF. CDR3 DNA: TGTGCCAGCGCCCGGGACAGGGCGAACACCGGGGAGCTGTTTTTT.

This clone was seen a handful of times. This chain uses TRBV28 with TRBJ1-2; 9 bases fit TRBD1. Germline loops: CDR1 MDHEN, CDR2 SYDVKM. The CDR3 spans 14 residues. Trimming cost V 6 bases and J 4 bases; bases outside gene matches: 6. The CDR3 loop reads CASSLQGAGYGYTF. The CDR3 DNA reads TGTGCCAGCAGCCTACAGGGGGCAGGCTATGGCTACACCTTC.

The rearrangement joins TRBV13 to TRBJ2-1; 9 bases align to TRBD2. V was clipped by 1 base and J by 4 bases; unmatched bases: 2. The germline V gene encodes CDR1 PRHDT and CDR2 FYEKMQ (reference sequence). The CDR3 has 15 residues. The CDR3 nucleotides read TGTGCCAGCAGCTTAGAACTAGCGGGTTACAATGAGCAGTTCTTC. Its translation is CASSLELAGYNEQFF.

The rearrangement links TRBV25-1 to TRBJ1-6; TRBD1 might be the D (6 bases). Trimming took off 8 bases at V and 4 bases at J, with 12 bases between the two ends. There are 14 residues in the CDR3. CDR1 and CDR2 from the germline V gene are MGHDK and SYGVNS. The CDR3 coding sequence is TGTGCCAGCGTAGCAGGGGAATATAATTCACCCCTCCACTTT. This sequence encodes CASVAGEYNSPLHF.

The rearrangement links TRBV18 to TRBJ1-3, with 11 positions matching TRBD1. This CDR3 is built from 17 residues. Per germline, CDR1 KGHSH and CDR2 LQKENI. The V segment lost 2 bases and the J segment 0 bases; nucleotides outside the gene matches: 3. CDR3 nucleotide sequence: TGTGCCAGCTCACCAAGGACAGGGGGCGACTCTGGAAACACCATATATTTT. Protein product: CASSPRTGGDSGNTIYF. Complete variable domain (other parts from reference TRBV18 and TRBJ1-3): NAGVMQNPRHLVRRRGQEARLRCSPMKGHSHVYWYRQLPEEGLKFMVYLQKENIIDESGMPKERFSAEFPKEGPSILRIQQVVRGDSAAYFCASSPRTGGDSGNTIYFGEGSWLTVV.

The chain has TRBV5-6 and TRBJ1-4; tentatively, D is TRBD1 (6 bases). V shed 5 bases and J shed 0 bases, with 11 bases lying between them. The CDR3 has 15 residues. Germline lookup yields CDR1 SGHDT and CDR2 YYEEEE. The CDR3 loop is CASRETGTTNEKLFF. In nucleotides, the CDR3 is TGTGCCAGCAGGGAGACAGGAACAACTAATGAAAAACTGTTTTTT. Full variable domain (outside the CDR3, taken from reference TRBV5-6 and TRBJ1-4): DAGVTQSPTHLIKTRGQQVTLRCSPKSGHDTVSWYQQALGQGPQFIFQYYEEEERQRGNFPDRFSGHQFPNYSSELNVNALLLGDSALYLCASRETGTTNEKLFFGSGTQLSVL.

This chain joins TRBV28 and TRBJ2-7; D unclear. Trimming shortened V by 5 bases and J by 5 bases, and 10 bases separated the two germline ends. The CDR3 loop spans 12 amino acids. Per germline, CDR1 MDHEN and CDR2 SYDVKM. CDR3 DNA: TGTGCCAGCAGTCCTATTCTCCACGAGCAGTACTTC. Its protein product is CASSPILHEQYF.